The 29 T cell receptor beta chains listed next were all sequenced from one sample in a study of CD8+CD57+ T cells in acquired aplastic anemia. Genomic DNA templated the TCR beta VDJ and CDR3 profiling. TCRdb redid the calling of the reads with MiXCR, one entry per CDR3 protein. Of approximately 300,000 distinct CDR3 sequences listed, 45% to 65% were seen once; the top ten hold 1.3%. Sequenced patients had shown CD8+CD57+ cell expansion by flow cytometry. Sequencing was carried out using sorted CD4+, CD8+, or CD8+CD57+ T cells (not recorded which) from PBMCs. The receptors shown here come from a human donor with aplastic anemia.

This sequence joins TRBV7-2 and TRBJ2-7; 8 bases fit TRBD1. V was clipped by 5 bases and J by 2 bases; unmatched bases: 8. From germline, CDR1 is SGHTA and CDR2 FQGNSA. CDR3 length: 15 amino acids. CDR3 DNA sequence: TGTGCCAGCAGCCAAAGGGACAGGTTAACCTACGAGCAGTACTTC. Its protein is CASSQRDRLTYEQYF.

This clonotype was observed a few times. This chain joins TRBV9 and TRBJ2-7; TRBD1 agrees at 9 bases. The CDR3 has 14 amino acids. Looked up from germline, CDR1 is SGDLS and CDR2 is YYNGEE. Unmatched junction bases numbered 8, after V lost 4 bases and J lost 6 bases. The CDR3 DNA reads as TGTGCCAGCAGCCCCCGGACAGGGGTTGGCGAGCAGTACTTC. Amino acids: CASSPRTGVGEQYF.

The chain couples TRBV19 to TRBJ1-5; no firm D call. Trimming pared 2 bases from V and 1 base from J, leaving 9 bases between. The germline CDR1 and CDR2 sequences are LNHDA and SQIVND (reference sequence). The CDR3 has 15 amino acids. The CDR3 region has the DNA TGTGCCAGTAGTATATGGCAGTCAAGCAATCAGCCCCAGCATTTT. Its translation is CASSIWQSSNQPQHF.

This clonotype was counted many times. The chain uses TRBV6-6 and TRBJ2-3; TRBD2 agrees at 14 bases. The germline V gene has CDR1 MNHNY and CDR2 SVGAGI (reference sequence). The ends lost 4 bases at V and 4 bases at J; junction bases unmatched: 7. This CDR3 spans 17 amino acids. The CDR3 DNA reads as TGTGCCAGCAGTTCCGGGACTAGCGGGAGCGGGGCAGATACGCAGTATTTT. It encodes CASSSGTSGSGADTQYF.

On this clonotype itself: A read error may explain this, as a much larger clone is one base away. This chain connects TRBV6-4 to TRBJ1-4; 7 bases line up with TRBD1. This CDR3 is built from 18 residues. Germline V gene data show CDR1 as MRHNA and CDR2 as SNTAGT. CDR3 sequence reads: CASSDSIRGSAPNGKLFF. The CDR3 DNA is TGTGCCAGCAGTGACTCGATCAGGGGGTCGGCCCCTAATGGAAAACTGTTTTTT.

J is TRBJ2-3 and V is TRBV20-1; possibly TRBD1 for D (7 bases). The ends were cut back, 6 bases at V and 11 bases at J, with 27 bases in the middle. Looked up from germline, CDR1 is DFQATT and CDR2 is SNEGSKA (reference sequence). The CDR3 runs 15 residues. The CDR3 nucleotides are TGCAGTGCGGGAGCAGGGGGGTTGATGTTGAATGAGCAGTATTTT. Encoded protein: CSAGAGGLMLNEQYF.

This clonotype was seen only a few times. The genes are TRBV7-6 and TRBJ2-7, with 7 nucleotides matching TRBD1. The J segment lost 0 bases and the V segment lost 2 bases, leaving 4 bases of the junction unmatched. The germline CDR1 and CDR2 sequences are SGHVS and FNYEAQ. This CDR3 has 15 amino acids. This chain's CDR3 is CASSLLGDSSYEQYF. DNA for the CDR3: TGTGCCAGCAGCTTATTGGGGGACAGCTCCTACGAGCAGTACTTC.

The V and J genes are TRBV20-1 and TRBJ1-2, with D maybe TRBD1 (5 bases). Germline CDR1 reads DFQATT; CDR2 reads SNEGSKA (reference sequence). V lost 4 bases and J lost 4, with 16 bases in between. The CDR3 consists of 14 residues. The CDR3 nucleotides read TGCAGTGCTAACGGGGCCCGAGATATCTATGGCTACACCTTC. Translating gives CSANGARDIYGYTF.

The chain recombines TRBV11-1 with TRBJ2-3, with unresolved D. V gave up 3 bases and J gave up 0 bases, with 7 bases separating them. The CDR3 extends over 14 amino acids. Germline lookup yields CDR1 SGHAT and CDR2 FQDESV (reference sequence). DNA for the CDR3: TGTGCCAGCAGCTTCGGGTTTAGCACAGATACGCAGTATTTT. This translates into CASSFGFSTDTQYF.

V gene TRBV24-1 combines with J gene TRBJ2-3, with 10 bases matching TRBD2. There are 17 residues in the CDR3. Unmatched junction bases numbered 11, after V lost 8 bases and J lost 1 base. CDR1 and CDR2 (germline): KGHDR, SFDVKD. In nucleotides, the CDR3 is TGTGCCACCATTCTGATTATTAGCGGGGGGTGCACAGATACGCAGTATTTT. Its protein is CATILIISGGCTDTQYF.

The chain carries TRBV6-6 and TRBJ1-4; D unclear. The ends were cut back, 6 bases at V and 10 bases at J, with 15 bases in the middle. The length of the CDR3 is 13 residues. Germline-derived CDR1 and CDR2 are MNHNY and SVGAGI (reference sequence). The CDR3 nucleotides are TGTGCCAGCAGCCGGTGGGGTGGTCGAAAACTGTTTTTT. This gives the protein CASSRWGGRKLFF.

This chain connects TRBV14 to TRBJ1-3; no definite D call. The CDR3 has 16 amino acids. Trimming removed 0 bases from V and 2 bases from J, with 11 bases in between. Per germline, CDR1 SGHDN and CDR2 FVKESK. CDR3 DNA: TGTGCCAGCAGCCAAGATCCCCTATGGCCTGGAAACACCATATATTTT. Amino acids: CASSQDPLWPGNTIYF.

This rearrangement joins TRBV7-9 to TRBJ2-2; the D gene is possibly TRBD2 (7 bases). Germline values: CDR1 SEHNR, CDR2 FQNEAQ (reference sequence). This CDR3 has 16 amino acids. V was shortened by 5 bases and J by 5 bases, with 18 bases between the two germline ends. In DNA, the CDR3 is TGTGCCAGCAGCCCCACGGTGGGGGGGCGGACCGGGGAGCTGTTTTTT. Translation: CASSPTVGGRTGELFF.

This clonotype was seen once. The CDR3 nucleotides read TGTGCCAGCAGAGCCGAAGAGGGAGTGAACACTGAAGCTTTCTTT. Protein product: CASRAEEGVNTEAFF. The gene calls are TRBV2 and TRBJ1-1; no firm D call. The CDR3 runs 15 residues. Germline V gene sequence: CDR1 SNHLY, CDR2 FYNNEI. V was clipped by 6 bases and J by 0 bases, with 14 bases between them.

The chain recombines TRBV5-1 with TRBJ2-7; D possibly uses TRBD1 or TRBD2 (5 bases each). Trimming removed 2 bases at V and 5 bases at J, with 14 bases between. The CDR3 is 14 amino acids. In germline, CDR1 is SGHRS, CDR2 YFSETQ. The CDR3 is CASSFRGEGHEQYF. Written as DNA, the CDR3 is TGCGCCAGCAGCTTTCGAGGGGAAGGCCACGAGCAGTACTTC.

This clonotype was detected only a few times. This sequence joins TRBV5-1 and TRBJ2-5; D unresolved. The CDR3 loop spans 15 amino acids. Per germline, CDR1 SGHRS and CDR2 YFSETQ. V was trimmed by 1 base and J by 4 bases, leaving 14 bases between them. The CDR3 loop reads CASSLTSPDRETQYF. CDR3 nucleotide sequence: TGCGCCAGCAGCTTGACTTCGCCGGACCGAGAGACCCAGTACTTC.

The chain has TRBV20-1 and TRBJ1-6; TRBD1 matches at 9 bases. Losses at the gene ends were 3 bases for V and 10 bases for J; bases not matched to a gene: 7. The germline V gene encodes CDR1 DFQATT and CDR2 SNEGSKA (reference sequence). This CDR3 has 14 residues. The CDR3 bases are TGCAGTGCTAGGGGGACAGGGAGGGAATCACCCCTCCACTTT. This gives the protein CSARGTGRESPLHF.

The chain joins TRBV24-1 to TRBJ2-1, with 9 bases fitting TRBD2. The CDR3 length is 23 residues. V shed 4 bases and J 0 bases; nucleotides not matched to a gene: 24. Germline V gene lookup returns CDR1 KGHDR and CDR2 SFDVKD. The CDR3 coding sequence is TGTGCCACCAGTGACCCCACCGGTCAGGGGCTAGCGGGACCCCGCAGCTCCTACAATGAGCAGTTCTTC. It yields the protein CATSDPTGQGLAGPRSSYNEQFF.

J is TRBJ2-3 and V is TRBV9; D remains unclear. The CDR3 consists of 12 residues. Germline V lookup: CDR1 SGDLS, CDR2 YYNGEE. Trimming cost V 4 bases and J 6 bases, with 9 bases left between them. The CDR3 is CASSRREDTQYF. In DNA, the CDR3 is TGTGCCAGCAGCCGCCGTGAGGATACGCAGTATTTT.

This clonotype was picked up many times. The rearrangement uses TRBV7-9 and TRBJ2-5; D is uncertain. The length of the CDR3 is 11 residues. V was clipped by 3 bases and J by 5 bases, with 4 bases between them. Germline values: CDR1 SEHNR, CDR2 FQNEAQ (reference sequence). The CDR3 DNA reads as TGTGCCAGCAGCTTCCTGGAGACCCAGTACTTC. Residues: CASSFLETQYF.

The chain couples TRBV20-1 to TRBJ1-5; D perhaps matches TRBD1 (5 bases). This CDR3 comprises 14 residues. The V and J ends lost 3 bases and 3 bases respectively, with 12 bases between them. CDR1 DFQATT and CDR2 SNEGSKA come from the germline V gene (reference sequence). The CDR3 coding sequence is TGCAGTGCTAGTAGGCAGGGTTTCAATCAGCCCCAGCATTTT. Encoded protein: CSASRQGFNQPQHF.

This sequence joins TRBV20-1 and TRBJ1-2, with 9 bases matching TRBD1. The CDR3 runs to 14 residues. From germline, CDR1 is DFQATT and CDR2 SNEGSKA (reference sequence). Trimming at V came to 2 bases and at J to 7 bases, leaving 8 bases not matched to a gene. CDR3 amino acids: CSARNPGQGRGYTF. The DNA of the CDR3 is TGCAGTGCTAGAAATCCGGGACAGGGCCGTGGCTACACCTTC.

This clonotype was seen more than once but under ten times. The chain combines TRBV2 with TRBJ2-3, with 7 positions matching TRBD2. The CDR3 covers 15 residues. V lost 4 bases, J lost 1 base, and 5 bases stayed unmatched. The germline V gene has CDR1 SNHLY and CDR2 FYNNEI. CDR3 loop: CASSGFAGGTDTQYF. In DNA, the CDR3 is TGTGCCAGCAGTGGTTTCGCGGGGGGCACAGATACGCAGTATTTT.

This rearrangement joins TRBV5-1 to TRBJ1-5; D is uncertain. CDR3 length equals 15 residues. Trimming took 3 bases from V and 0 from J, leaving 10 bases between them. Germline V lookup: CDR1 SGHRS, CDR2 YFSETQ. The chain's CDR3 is CASSSSGGSNQPQHF. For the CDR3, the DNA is TGCGCCAGCAGCTCCTCGGGAGGTAGCAATCAGCCCCAGCATTTT.

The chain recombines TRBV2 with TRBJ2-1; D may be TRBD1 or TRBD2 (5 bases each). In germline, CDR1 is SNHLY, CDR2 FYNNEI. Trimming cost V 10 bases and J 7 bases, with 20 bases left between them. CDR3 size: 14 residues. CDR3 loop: CAIERGRVGNEQFF. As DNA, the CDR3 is TGTGCCATCGAGAGGGGACGGGTGGGGAATGAGCAGTTCTTC. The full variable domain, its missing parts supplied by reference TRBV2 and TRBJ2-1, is EPEVTQTPSHQVTQMGQEVILRCVPISNHLYFYWYRQILGQKVEFLVSFYNNEISEKSEIFDDQFSVERPDGSNFTLKIRSTKLEDSAMYFCAIERGRVGNEQFFGPGTRLTVL.

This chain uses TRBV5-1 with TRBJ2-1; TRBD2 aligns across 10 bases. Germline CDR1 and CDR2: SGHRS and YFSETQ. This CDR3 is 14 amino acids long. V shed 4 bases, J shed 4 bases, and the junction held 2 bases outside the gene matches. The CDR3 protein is CASSLTSGYNEQFF. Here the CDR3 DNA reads TGCGCCAGCAGCCTGACTAGCGGGTACAATGAGCAGTTCTTC.

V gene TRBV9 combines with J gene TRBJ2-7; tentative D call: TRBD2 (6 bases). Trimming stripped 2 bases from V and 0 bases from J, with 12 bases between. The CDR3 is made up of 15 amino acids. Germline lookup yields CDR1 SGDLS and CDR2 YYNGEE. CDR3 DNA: TGTGCCAGCAGCGTTGGGACTGCAAGCTCCTACGAGCAGTACTTC. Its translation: CASSVGTASSYEQYF.

CDR3 amino acids: CASSGTSVREQYF. The CDR3 DNA is TGTGCCAGCAGTGGGACTAGCGTGAGGGAGCAGTACTTC. This chain links TRBV2 with TRBJ2-7, with TRBD2 identical over 9 bases. Germline assignment: CDR1 SNHLY and CDR2 FYNNEI. The CDR3 has 13 amino acids. J lost 7 bases, V lost 4 bases, and 5 bases had no gene match. Looking up the rest from reference TRBV2 and TRBJ2-7 gives the full variable domain: EPEVTQTPSHQVTQMGQEVILRCVPISNHLYFYWYRQILGQKVEFLVSFYNNEISEKSEIFDDQFSVERPDGSNFTLKIRSTKLEDSAMYFCASSGTSVREQYFGPGTRLTVT.

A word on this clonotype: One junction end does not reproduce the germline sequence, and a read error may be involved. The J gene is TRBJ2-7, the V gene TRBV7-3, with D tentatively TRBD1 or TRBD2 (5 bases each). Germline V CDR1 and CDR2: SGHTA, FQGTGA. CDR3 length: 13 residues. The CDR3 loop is CASSQPGPYEQYF. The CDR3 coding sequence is TGCGCCAGCAGCCAACCGGGGCCATACGAGCAGTACTTC.